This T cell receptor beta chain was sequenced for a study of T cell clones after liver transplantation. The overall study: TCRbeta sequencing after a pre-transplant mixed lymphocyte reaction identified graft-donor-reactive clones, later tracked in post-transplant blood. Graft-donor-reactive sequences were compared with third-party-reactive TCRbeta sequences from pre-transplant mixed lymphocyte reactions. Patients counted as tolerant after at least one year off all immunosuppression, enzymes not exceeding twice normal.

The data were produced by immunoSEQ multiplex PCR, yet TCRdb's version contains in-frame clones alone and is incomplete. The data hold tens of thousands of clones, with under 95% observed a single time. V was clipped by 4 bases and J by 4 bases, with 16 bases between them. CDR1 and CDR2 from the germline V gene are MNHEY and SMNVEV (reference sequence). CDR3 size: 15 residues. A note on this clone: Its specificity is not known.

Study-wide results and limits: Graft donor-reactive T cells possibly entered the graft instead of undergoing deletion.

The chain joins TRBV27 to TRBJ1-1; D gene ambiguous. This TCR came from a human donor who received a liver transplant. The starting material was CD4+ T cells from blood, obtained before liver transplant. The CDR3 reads CASSSWTVRRTEAFF. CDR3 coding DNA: TGTGCCAGCAGTTCATGGACGGTCAGGCGCACTGAAGCTTTCTTT.